The sequence of this TCR beta chain was determined in a study of shared clonotypes between healthy human individuals (dated by TCRdb to 2018 to 2020). Notes on the research overall: A few men and a couple of women, aged 18 to 49 years, made up the cohort. The study deeply sequenced blood TCR repertoires of about 5 healthy adults to estimate repertoire size and the extent of clonotype sharing between individuals. Different laboratories and diverse techniques were used to prepare libraries and sequence TCR repertoires, to increase sequencing depth and limit assay-specific biases. Each donor's leukapheresis produced roughly between roughly 0.9 and 9 billion PBMCs.

Overall study outcomes, separate from this receptor: Because the study included a small number of donors, the genetic and exposure-history diversity represented was limited. Sampling was restricted to blood, and TCR repertoires in tissue are likely to differ from TCR repertoires in blood. Based on pairwise subsampling, the degree of clonotype sharing among donors was expected to be affected by sequencing depth.

For this clone: The antigen it recognizes is unknown. No base-level quality is on record; no much larger clone is a single base apart.

The donors were healthy, HIV-negative adults with no recently reported acute infections or vaccinations. Every donor was a Caucasian adult residing in Nashville, Tennessee, USA. For unsorted samples, about 90 million PBMCs were counted and genomic DNA was extracted with the QIAamp DNA Blood Mini kit. Blood was collected by leukapheresis, and PBMCs were isolated by Ficoll-Histopaque density gradient centrifugation and then cryopreserved in liquid nitrogen vapor phase. At the junction V is shortened by 8 bases and J by 3 bases, with 20 bases in between. Measured from the cysteine to the phenylalanine, the CDR3 is 15 residues long. This entry keeps only the CDR3 DNA: 45 bases, framed from base 1. For CDR1 and CDR2, the germline V gene lists MNHEY and SVGAGI. Using the deep immunoSEQ assay, TCR CDR3 regions were amplified from genomic DNA by multiplex PCR. Extracted genomic DNA from each cell subset was distributed evenly across all wells of several immunoSEQ 96-well plates, and each plate was treated as a replicate. For unsorted PBMC, roughly 0.3 ug of genomic DNA, equivalent to 30,000 to 35,000 T cell genomes, went into each replicate PCR. Unsorted PBMC genomic DNA was sequenced across ten immunoSEQ deep assay plates. Purified libraries were measured with a Qubit 3.0 fluorometer, size-checked on a Bioanalyzer 2100, and measured again with the KAPA Library Quantification kit. Every immunoSEQ 96-well plate was sequenced on a separate single-read 150-cycle Illumina NextSeq 550 flow cell. For the original study's pipeline: Because the immunoSEQ output included only junctional sequences and no quality scores, the filtering could not be the same as the filtering used for full-length reads. Sequences were annotated with PyIR, a Python wrapper for IgBLAST v1.9, using IMGT germline references to assign V/J genes and CDR3. Reads were removed for weak V/J assignments (E-value above 1e-6), missing CDR3, stop codons, out-of-frame junctions, or ambiguous translated residues. A V3J clonotype was defined by an identical inferred V gene, J gene, and CDR3 amino acid sequence. To compute the percentage overlap between repertoires, the number of shared unique clonotypes was divided by the size of the smaller repertoire. Three approaches were used to assess repertoire richness: RTK rarefaction, the Chao1 estimator, and Recon v2.1 estimates of unobserved clonotypes. Here the immuneACCESS table is served through TCRdb, limited to in-frame sequences with V and J called. Missing clones are a known gap in these copies; in checked studies unresolved V genes cover under half, and the rest lacks a known reason. V and J calls plus clone size are reproduced from that table; the DNA served to infer D and trimming. For this sample there are some 530,000 clones; 81% appear just once. Roughly 12% of the sample rests with the top ten.

The chain links TRBV6-5 with TRBJ2-7, with TRBD1 tentatively as D gene (5 bases match). The sample was PBMCs. The TCR sequence derives from a woman aged 40 to 50 in good health. Some clones in this sample may be carry-over from other donors' samples. In nucleotide form, the sequence is TGTGCCAGCCAGCGCGTTGGGGCGGCCGGCTACGAGCAGTACTTC. Its translation reads: CASQRVGAAGYEQYF.